Listed here are 8 T cell receptor beta chains from one sample, sequenced in a study of blood T cell repertoires in COVID-19. Clones were sequenced by immunoSEQ multiplex PCR, and TCRdb holds only the in-frame ones, with some missing. The table includes 150,000 to 200,000 clones, approximately 88% detected once. The specimen sequenced was PBMCs or T cells enriched from blood (not recorded which). The source of these receptors is a man in his 70s who had been exposed to COVID-19.

The chain combines TRBV7-2 with TRBJ2-1; TRBD2 agrees at 8 bases. J was trimmed by 9 bases and V by 5 bases; bases with no gene match: 9. Germline CDR1 is SGHTA and CDR2 is FQGNSA. The CDR3 sequence is 14 residues long. CDR3 in amino acids: CASSILAAEGEQFF. CDR3 sequence (DNA): TGTGCCAGCAGCATACTAGCGGCGGAAGGTGAGCAGTTCTTC.

This sequence joins TRBV11-2 and TRBJ2-3; TRBD2 aligns across 8 bases. The V segment lost 5 bases and the J segment 2 bases; nucleotides outside the gene matches: 9. The CDR3 length is 16 residues. Germline loops: CDR1 SGHAT, CDR2 FQNNGV. Here the CDR3 reads CASSRRLARSTDTQYF. CDR3 DNA: TGTGCCAGCAGCCGACGACTAGCGCGGTCCACAGATACGCAGTATTTT.

V is TRBV5-4 and J is TRBJ2-1; the D gene is possibly TRBD1 (6 bases). V shed 4 bases and J shed 0 bases, with 11 bases lying between them. The germline CDR1 and CDR2 sequences are SGHNT and YYREEE (reference sequence). This CDR3 region has 15 residues. CDR3 loop: CASSPTGSSYNEQFF. The CDR3 DNA reads as TGTGCCAGCAGCCCTACAGGGAGCTCCTACAATGAGCAGTTCTTC.

The V gene is TRBV29-1, the J gene TRBJ1-1, with 7 bases matching TRBD1. Trimming at V came to 4 bases and at J to 1 base, leaving 3 bases not matched to a gene. The CDR3 runs 13 residues. Germline V gene sequence: CDR1 SQVTM, CDR2 ANQGSEA. The CDR3 protein is CSVGGTANTEAFF. DNA of the CDR3: TGCAGCGTTGGGGGGACAGCGAACACTGAAGCTTTCTTT.

This clone was detected a few times. This chain joins TRBV29-1 and TRBJ1-1; TRBD1 agrees at 10 bases. Germline V CDR1 and CDR2: SQVTM, ANQGSEA. The CDR3 is 14 residues long. Trimming removed 6 bases from V and 5 bases from J; junction bases left unmatched: 9. Written as DNA, the CDR3 is TGCAGCGTGACCCCCGGGACAGGGGAAACTGAAGCTTTCTTT. Translated: CSVTPGTGETEAFF.

The sample holds a few counts of this clone. The V gene is TRBV5-1, the J gene TRBJ2-1; a weak D match, TRBD1 (6 bases). CDR3 length: 14 residues. V lost 7 bases and J 2 bases, leaving 13 bases between the germline ends. CDR1 is SGHRS and CDR2 is YFSETQ in the germline V gene. The CDR3 here is CASLRDTTYNEQFF. The DNA of the CDR3 is TGCGCCAGCCTCCGGGACACTACCTACAATGAGCAGTTCTTC.

The J gene is TRBJ2-4, the V gene TRBV19; tentatively, D is TRBD2 (6 bases). The CDR3 covers 14 residues. Germline-derived CDR1 and CDR2 are LNHDA and SQIVND (reference sequence). V lost 9 bases and J 3 bases, leaving 15 bases between the germline ends. This CDR3 is CASEDRGSKNIQYF. The CDR3 DNA sequence: TGTGCCAGCGAGGATCGGGGGAGCAAAAACATTCAGTACTTC. Variable domain in full (rest from reference TRBV19 and TRBJ2-4): DGGITQSPKYLFRKEGQNVTLSCEQNLNHDAMYWYRQDPGQGLRLIYYSQIVNDFQKGDIAEGYSVSREKKESFPLTVTSAQKNPTAFYLCASEDRGSKNIQYFGAGTRLSVL.

V is TRBV19 and J is TRBJ1-5; TRBD1 agrees at 7 bases. Trimming removed 10 bases from V and 2 bases from J; junction bases left unmatched: 11. Per germline, CDR1 LNHDA and CDR2 SQIVND (reference sequence). The CDR3 runs 15 residues. DNA for the CDR3: TGTGCCACCGCCTTTAACAGGGGAGGCAATCAGCCCCAGCATTTT. Amino acids: CATAFNRGGNQPQHF.